This passage covers 30 T cell receptor beta chains from one sample sequenced in a study of blood T cell repertoires in COVID-19. Measured with immunoSEQ multiplex PCR; TCRdb has only the in-frame clones, and not every one. Here the sample spans roughly 140,000 clones, under 90% being singletons. The sample taken for sequencing was peripheral blood. The source of these receptors is a human donor in a cohort sampled during active COVID-19.

The rearrangement uses TRBV15 and TRBJ2-5; D may be TRBD1 (5 bases). CDR1 and CDR2 from the germline V gene are LNHNV and YYDKDF (reference sequence). The CDR3 covers 13 residues. V was cut by 7 bases and J by 5 bases, with 14 bases left in between. In nucleotides, the CDR3 is TGTGCCACCAAAAGGCAGGGTTTGGAGACCCAGTACTTC. As protein: CATKRQGLETQYF.

This chain joins TRBV18 and TRBJ2-7; TRBD1 matches 9 bases. Germline V CDR1 and CDR2: KGHSH, LQKENI. V trimming: 6 bases; J trimming: 1 base; junction bases outside the gene matches: 19. CDR3 length equals 19 residues. CDR3 in amino acids: CASSQLGQGIGLWSYEQYF. The CDR3 coding sequence is TGTGCCAGCTCGCAACTCGGACAGGGGATTGGTTTGTGGTCCTACGAGCAGTACTTC.

This chain joins TRBV5-5 and TRBJ1-2, with 9 bases aligning to TRBD1. Trimming at V came to 6 bases and at J to 3 bases, leaving 12 bases not matched to a gene. Germline CDR1 and CDR2: SGHKS and YYEKEE (reference sequence). The CDR3 is 16 amino acids. The CDR3 reads CASIRDPDRGYYGYTF. The CDR3 nucleotides read TGTGCCAGCATCCGCGACCCGGACAGGGGATACTATGGCTACACCTTC.

The V and J genes are TRBV11-3 and TRBJ2-1; perhaps TRBD1 as D (5 bases). The CDR3 length is 13 residues. The V end was cut by 5 bases, the J end by 5 bases, with 10 bases between. Germline V gene lookup returns CDR1 SGHNT and CDR2 YENEEA. DNA for the CDR3: TGTGCCAGCAGCCCAGGGCCCAACAATGAGCAGTTCTTC. Its translation: CASSPGPNNEQFF.

CDR3 DNA: TGTGCCATCAGTGAGTCTCGGGTCCACCTTCTGAACACTGAAGCTTTCTTT. Amino acids: CAISESRVHLLNTEAFF. This chain connects TRBV10-3 to TRBJ1-1, with D unclear. The CDR3 totals 17 residues. Germline CDR1 is ENHRY and CDR2 is SYGVKD. V was trimmed by 0 bases and J by 0 bases, leaving 14 bases between them.

The chain carries TRBV19 and TRBJ1-2; the match to TRBD1 covers 7 bases. There are 15 residues in the CDR3. The V gene end was trimmed by 0 bases and the J gene end by 2 bases; junction bases not matched to a gene: 3. Per germline, CDR1 LNHDA and CDR2 SQIVND (reference sequence). The CDR3 region has the DNA TGTGCCAGTAGTATAGATGCGGGACAGAACTATGGCTACACCTTC. It specifies CASSIDAGQNYGYTF.

V and J are TRBV25-1 and TRBJ1-2; no definite D call. The CDR3 loop spans 13 amino acids. CDR1 MGHDK and CDR2 SYGVNS come from the germline V gene. Trimming removed 3 bases from V and 2 bases from J, with 7 bases in between. The CDR3 DNA follows: TGTGCCAGCAGTGAGACTGCAAACTATGGCTACACCTTC. Residues: CASSETANYGYTF.

This chain links TRBV7-2 with TRBJ2-7; D is unresolved. CDR1 is SGHTA, CDR2 FQGNSA, per germline. The CDR3 extends over 14 amino acids. The V gene lost 0 bases and the J gene lost 2 bases, with 8 bases spanning the gap. The CDR3 DNA reads as TGTGCCAGCAGCTTAGCACGGTTTCCCTACGAGCAGTACTTC. It codes for CASSLARFPYEQYF.

The chain couples TRBV5-6 to TRBJ1-4; D is unclear. The V end lost 6 bases, the J end lost 2 bases, and 11 bases lay between the germline ends. The CDR3 totals 14 residues. Germline assignment: CDR1 SGHDT and CDR2 YYEEEE. Here the CDR3 reads CASTATGTNEKLFF. The CDR3 coding sequence is TGTGCCAGCACCGCAACGGGTACTAATGAAAAACTGTTTTTT.

The V gene is TRBV7-9, the J gene TRBJ1-4, with D possibly being TRBD1 (6 bases). CDR1 and CDR2 (germline): SEHNR, FQNEAQ (reference sequence). Trimming shortened V by 5 bases and J by 5 bases, and 15 bases separated the two germline ends. This CDR3 comprises 15 residues. CDR3 in amino acids: CASSVTGTGNEKLFF. The CDR3 region has the DNA TGTGCCAGCAGCGTGACAGGCACCGGGAATGAAAAACTGTTTTTT.

The rearrangement uses TRBV11-3 and TRBJ2-3, with 13 nucleotides matching TRBD2. The V gene end was trimmed by 6 bases and the J gene end by 6 bases; junction bases not matched to a gene: 9. This CDR3 has 16 amino acids. Germline CDR1 and CDR2: SGHNT and YENEEA. The CDR3 DNA sequence: TGTGCCAGCAGTCCCACTAGCGGGGGGGCCGGGGATACGCAGTATTTT. Protein product: CASSPTSGGAGDTQYF.

V and J are TRBV19 and TRBJ2-7, with 7 bases aligning to TRBD1. The CDR3 has 13 amino acids. Trimming at V came to 3 bases and at J to 4 bases, leaving 3 bases not matched to a gene. Germline CDR1 is LNHDA and CDR2 is SQIVND (reference sequence). The CDR3: CASSIRDSYEQYF. Here the CDR3 DNA reads TGTGCCAGTAGTATTAGGGACAGTTACGAGCAGTACTTC.

V usage is TRBV5-6 and J usage is TRBJ2-7; D perhaps matches TRBD2 (6 bases). Germline V gene sequence: CDR1 SGHDT, CDR2 YYEEEE. This CDR3 is 14 amino acids long. Trimming shortened V by 4 bases and J by 2 bases, and 13 bases separated the two germline ends. Written as DNA, the CDR3 is TGTGCCAGCAGCCGGCGGGACGGAGCCTACGAGCAGTACTTC. Protein: CASSRRDGAYEQYF.

This clone was found many times. This chain connects TRBV7-9 to TRBJ2-3; D is possibly TRBD2 (5 bases). This CDR3 has 16 residues. Germline V lookup: CDR1 SEHNR, CDR2 FQNEAQ (reference sequence). V was clipped by 5 bases and J by 0 bases, with 15 bases between them. CDR3 region: CASSPPGVRSTDTQYF. Here the CDR3 DNA reads TGTGCCAGCAGCCCCCCCGGGGTGCGCAGCACAGATACGCAGTATTTT.

V is TRBV9 and J is TRBJ1-6, with a tentative D call TRBD1 (6 bases). Germline CDR1 and CDR2: SGDLS and YYNGEE. The CDR3 runs 15 residues. Between the trimmed V and J ends, which lost 0 bases and 10 bases, there was a span of 14 bases. The CDR3 loop reads CASSVAYRVDSPLHF. Here the CDR3 DNA reads TGTGCCAGCAGCGTAGCTTACAGGGTGGACTCACCCCTCCACTTT.

To note about this clone: One end of the junction varies from germline; a read error may be responsible. The V gene is TRBV12-3 or TRBV12-4, the J gene TRBJ1-5; D not resolved. The CDR3 totals 13 residues. CDR3 residues: CASSLADYQPQHF. CDR3 coding DNA: TGTGCCAGCAGTCTAGCAGACTATCAGCCCCAGCATTTT.

The chain has TRBV3-1 (or the pseudogene TRBV3-2) and TRBJ1-4; D might be TRBD1 (5 bases). This CDR3 comprises 13 residues. V lost 8 bases and J lost 4, with 11 bases in between. Germline loops: CDR1 LGHDT, CDR2 YNNKEL (reference sequence). As DNA, the CDR3 is TGTGCCAGCCGGGGGACGGTTAATGAAAAACTGTTTTTT. Translation: CASRGTVNEKLFF.

This clone was seen only once. This chain joins TRBV30 and TRBJ2-5; TRBD1 aligns across 10 bases. Germline assignment: CDR1 GTSNPN and CDR2 SVGIG (reference sequence). The length of the CDR3 is 13 residues. Germline trimming cut 5 bases from V and 5 bases from J; bases unmatched to any gene: 5. The CDR3 DNA sequence: TGTGCCTGGCGGGACAGGGGTGAGGAGACCCAGTACTTC. Its translation: CAWRDRGEETQYF.

The CDR3 sequence: CASRQGSYNEQFF. The DNA for the CDR3 is TGTGCCAGCCGACAGGGTTCCTACAATGAGCAGTTCTTC. The V and J genes are TRBV12-3 or TRBV12-4 and TRBJ2-1; TRBD1 matches at 7 bases. J lost 1 base, V lost 8 bases, and 2 bases had no gene match. The CDR3 length is 13 residues.

The chain employs TRBV5-4 and TRBJ1-1, with D perhaps TRBD1 (6 bases). CDR3 length: 14 amino acids. V lost 2 bases and J 3 bases, leaving 11 bases between the germline ends. Looked up from germline, CDR1 is SGHNT and CDR2 is YYREEE (reference sequence). The CDR3 coding sequence is TGTGCCAGCAGCTTCACAGGGTATGACACTGAAGCTTTCTTT. The encoded protein is CASSFTGYDTEAFF.

The J gene is TRBJ1-6, the V gene TRBV27; 8 positions match TRBD1. Germline values: CDR1 MNHEY, CDR2 SMNVEV (reference sequence). The CDR3 extends over 21 amino acids. The ends lost 1 base at V and 0 bases at J; junction bases unmatched: 14. The CDR3 nucleotides read TGTGCCAGCAGTTTATACGGGGGACAGGTGGGGATTAGCTCCTATAATTCACCCCTCCACTTT. Its protein is CASSLYGGQVGISSYNSPLHF.

In this sample, this clone turned up once. CDR3 DNA: TGTGCCAGCAGCGAGACTAGCGGGGGGCTAAGCTCCTACAATGAGCAGTTCTTC. Translated, it gives CASSETSGGLSSYNEQFF. This chain uses TRBV7-3 with TRBJ2-1; 13 bases are shared with TRBD2. Trimming removed 5 bases from V and 0 bases from J; junction bases left unmatched: 7. Germline V CDR1 and CDR2: SGHTA, FQGTGA. The CDR3 loop spans 18 amino acids.

CDR3 sequence reads: CASSPSGGTNTGELFF. The CDR3 DNA follows: TGTGCCAGCAGCCCTAGCGGGGGAACGAACACCGGGGAGCTGTTTTTT. V and J are TRBV7-2 and TRBJ2-2; the match to TRBD2 covers 10 bases. The CDR3 contains 16 residues. J lost 0 bases, V lost 5 bases, and 3 bases had no gene match. Germline V gene sequence: CDR1 SGHTA, CDR2 FQGNSA.

As DNA, the CDR3 is TGCGCCAGCAGCGACCTCAGGGATTCTGGAAACACCATATATTTT. Translation: CASSDLRDSGNTIYF. The rearrangement uses TRBV5-1 and TRBJ1-3; a possible D gene is TRBD1 (5 bases). CDR3 length equals 15 residues. Trimming shortened V by 4 bases and J by 1 base, and 12 bases separated the two germline ends. Germline V gene sequence: CDR1 SGHRS, CDR2 YFSETQ.

V gene TRBV5-8 combines with J gene TRBJ1-2, with TRBD1 matching over 9 bases. With 5 bases clipped from V and 3 bases from J, the junction kept 11 bases outside the gene matches. The germline CDR1 and CDR2 sequences are SGHTS and YDEGEE. The CDR3 has 16 residues. CDR3 loop: CASRPGPDRGDYGYTF. Written as DNA, the CDR3 is TGTGCCAGCAGGCCAGGCCCGGACAGGGGAGACTATGGCTACACCTTC. The full variable domain, completed using reference TRBV5-8 and TRBJ1-2, is EAGVTQSPTHLIKTRGQQATLRCSPISGHTSVYWYQQALGLGLQFLLWYDEGEERNRGNFPPRFSGRQFPNYSSELNVNALELEDSALYLCASRPGPDRGDYGYTFGSGTRLTVV.

The chain recombines TRBV27 with TRBJ2-1, with TRBD2 matching over 12 bases. This CDR3 region has 17 residues. Trimming took 1 base from V and 8 from J; bases not matched to a gene: 9. Germline V gene sequence: CDR1 MNHEY, CDR2 SMNVEV (reference sequence). The CDR3 region has the DNA TGTGCCAGCAGTTTATTCTCTAGCGGGGGGGCCGGGGATGAGCAGTTCTTC. Residues: CASSLFSSGGAGDEQFF.

This chain connects TRBV28 to TRBJ2-2; the match to TRBD1 covers 7 bases. After removal of 6 bases from V and 7 bases from J, the junction contained 8 bases not matched to a gene. Germline CDR1 and CDR2: MDHEN and SYDVKM. The CDR3 runs 14 residues. CDR3 in DNA: TGTGCCAGCAGCCCGGGACAGCCCGACGGGGAGCTGTTTTTT. Translated: CASSPGQPDGELFF.

This clone was detected a few times. This chain connects TRBV10-3 to TRBJ1-5; possible D gene TRBD1, 5 bases. The V end lost 4 bases, the J end lost 7 bases, and 11 bases lay between the germline ends. The CDR3 covers 13 residues. Germline CDR1 is ENHRY and CDR2 is SYGVKD. The CDR3 loop is CAISVAGQQPQHF. The CDR3, as DNA: TGTGCCATCAGTGTGGCAGGGCAACAGCCCCAGCATTTT.

In regard to this clone: Within the sample, other DNA sequences also encode this same CDR3. The V call is TRBV9, the J call TRBJ1-5; TRBD1 matches at 8 bases. The J segment lost 7 bases and the V segment lost 5 bases, leaving 11 bases of the junction unmatched. The germline V gene encodes CDR1 SGDLS and CDR2 YYNGEE. The length of the CDR3 is 15 residues. The CDR3 nucleotides are TGTGCCAGCAGTGGACAGGGATCGGGAAACCAGCCCCAGCATTTT. Translated: CASSGQGSGNQPQHF.

This clone turned up a few times. The rearrangement joins TRBV9 to TRBJ1-1; D remains ambiguous. Deletions cut 0 bases from V and 5 bases from J, with 8 bases between. In germline, CDR1 is SGDLS, CDR2 YYNGEE. The CDR3 has 13 residues. The CDR3 DNA reads TGTGCCAGCAGCGTAGACAGTTGGACTGAAGCTTTCTTT. Protein sequence: CASSVDSWTEAFF.